This T cell receptor beta chain was observed in a study of blood T cells in healthy people across ages. Alongside a J-beta primer mix, a sample-barcoded 5' primer served in a second PCR lasting about 7 to 12 cycles. MiXCR was run by TCRdb on the 5' RACE reads, yielding one entry per CDR3 protein. The profile shows 800,000 or so distinct CDR3 sequences, around two thirds of them singletons. This clonotype appeared a few times. This receptor was obtained from a man aged 25 to 45 in good health. The sequencing input was blood.

The CDR3 nucleotides are TGCAGTGCTAGACCCAGGACCACTGGCTATGGCTACACCTTC. This translates into CSARPRTTGYGYTF. This rearrangement joins TRBV20-1 to TRBJ1-2; D uncertain. Trimming cost V 2 bases and J 4 bases, with 14 bases left between them. The CDR3 extends over 14 amino acids. Germline assignment: CDR1 DFQATT and CDR2 SNEGSKA (reference sequence).